This is a list of T cell receptor beta chains from one sample in a study of cytomegalovirus exposure and HLA in healthy donors. TCRdb's table, derived via immunoSEQ multiplex PCR, lists solely in-frame clones and lacks some. Here the sample spans 65,000 to 90,000 clones, less than 80% being singletons. The sample was PBMCs. These receptors were obtained from a man aged 30-40 years in good health and CMV-seronegative. CDR3s include the opening cysteine and the closing phenylalanine or tryptophan. A D gene is named only where the DNA matches it firmly. Clone size is given for some rows only: seen once, a few or many times, or a class if the clone is expanded.

TGCGCCACCTCCAGAAGTCCTCAGGATTCGAACAATGAGCAGTTCTTC | CATSRSPQDSNNEQFF | TRBJ2-1 | TRBV5-1 | NA | NA
TGTGCCAGTAGTATAACGAGGGAAACGAACTATGGCTACACCTTC | CASSITRETNYGYTF | TRBJ1-2 | TRBV19 | NA | NA
TGTGCCAGCAGTTACTTCGGGGGAGAGCAGTACTTC | CASSYFGGEQYF | TRBJ2-7 | TRBV2 | NA | NA
TGTGCCAGTAGTAGTAGGAGGTTTGCGAACACCGGGGAGCTGTTTTTT | CASSSRRFANTGELFF | TRBJ2-2 | TRBV19 | NA | NA
TGTGCCAGCAGTGAAGGGGTAGCGCGGGGTTACTTC | CASSEGVARGYF | TRBJ2-4 | TRBV2 | NA | NA
TGTGCCAGCAGCTCGGGGGGGCCGGGCAAAAACATTCAGTACTTC | CASSSGGPGKNIQYF | TRBJ2-4 | TRBV7-8 | TRBD2 | NA
TGTGCCAGCAGTGAATCGGTTTCTTGGAGCGGGAGACTCGAGCAGTACTTC | CASSESVSWSGRLEQYF | TRBJ2-7 | TRBV25-1 | TRBD2 | NA
TGTGCCAGCAGTTTACTAGCGTCCACCGGAATAGATACGCAGTATTTT | CASSLLASTGIDTQYF | TRBJ2-3 | TRBV27 | NA | NA
TGCGCCAGCGGATCAGGGGGCTCCTACGAGCAGTACTTC | CASGSGGSYEQYF | TRBJ2-7 | TRBV5-1 | TRBD1 | NA
TGTGCCAGCAAGAAACGGGACAGGGGGCCCAATCAGCCCCAGCATTTT | CASKKRDRGPNQPQHF | TRBJ1-5 | TRBV21-1 | NA | NA
TGTGCCTGGAGGCCCCGGGGGGGGAGCGGCGAGACCCAGTACTTC | CAWRPRGGSGETQYF | TRBJ2-5 | TRBV30 | TRBD2 | NA
TGTGCCAGCCGAACAGGGAGAAATAATTCACCCCTCCACTTT | CASRTGRNNSPLHF | TRBJ1-6 | TRBV6-5 | NA | NA
TGTGCCAGCAGCTTGCACAACACCTATGGCTACACCTTC | CASSLHNTYGYTF | TRBJ1-2 | TRBV7-9 | NA | NA
TGTGCCAGCAGCCAACGCACAACAGGAGAAGATGGCTACACCTTC | CASSQRTTGEDGYTF | TRBJ1-2 | TRBV4-2 | NA | NA
TGTGCCAGCTGGTACCGAGGGGGCTATGGCTACACCTTC | CASWYRGGYGYTF | TRBJ1-2 | TRBV27 | NA | NA
TGTGCCAGCGGGTCTCCGGGACAGGGGAACACTGAAGCTTTCTTT | CASGSPGQGNTEAFF | TRBJ1-1 | TRBV7-9 | TRBD1 | NA
TGCGCCAGCAGCTTGGCAGACAGATACAATGAGCAGTTCTTC | CASSLADRYNEQFF | TRBJ2-1 | TRBV5-1 | NA | once
TGTGCCAGCAGTAGTACAGGGGGTCAAGAGACCCAGTACTTC | CASSSTGGQETQYF | TRBJ2-5 | TRBV7-2 | TRBD1 | NA
TGTGCCAGCACCCCGGGGGGACTGGAAAACACCATATATTTT | CASTPGGLENTIYF | TRBJ1-3 | TRBV2 | NA | few
TGTGCCAGCAGTCTACAGGGGACCACAGATACGCAGTATTTT | CASSLQGTTDTQYF | TRBJ2-3 | TRBV6-5 | TRBD1 | NA
TGTGCCAGCAGTACTCGACTCTCTGGGGCCAACGTCCTGACTTTC | CASSTRLSGANVLTF | TRBJ2-6 | TRBV27 | NA | once
TGTGCCAGCAGACGTTTCTCGGGGGTCCAAGAGACCCAGTACTTC | CASRRFSGVQETQYF | TRBJ2-5 | TRBV6-6 | NA | NA
TGTGCCAGCAGCCCCACGGGAGGAGGGAACACCGGGGAGCTGTTTTTT | CASSPTGGGNTGELFF | TRBJ2-2 | TRBV7-9 | TRBD2 | NA
TGCAGCGTTTCGACAGGGAACACTGAAGCTTTCTTT | CSVSTGNTEAFF | TRBJ1-1 | TRBV29-1 | NA | NA
TGTGCTAGTGGTTTGGTTGGTAGTGAAGCTTTCTTT | CASGLVGSEAFF | TRBJ1-1 | TRBV12-5 | NA | NA